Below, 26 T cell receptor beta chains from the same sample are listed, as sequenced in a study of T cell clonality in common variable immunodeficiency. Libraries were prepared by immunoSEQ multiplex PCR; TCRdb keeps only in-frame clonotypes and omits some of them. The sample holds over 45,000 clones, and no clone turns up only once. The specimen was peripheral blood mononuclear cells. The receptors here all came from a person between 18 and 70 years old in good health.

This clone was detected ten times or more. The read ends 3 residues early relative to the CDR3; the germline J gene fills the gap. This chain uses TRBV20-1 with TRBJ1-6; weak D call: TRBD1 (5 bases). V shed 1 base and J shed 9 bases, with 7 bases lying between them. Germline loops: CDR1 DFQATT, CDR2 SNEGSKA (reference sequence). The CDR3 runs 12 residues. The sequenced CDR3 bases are TGCAGTGCTAGAGCAGGGAGTTCACCC. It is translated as CSARAGSSP. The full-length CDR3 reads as CSARAGSSPLHF.

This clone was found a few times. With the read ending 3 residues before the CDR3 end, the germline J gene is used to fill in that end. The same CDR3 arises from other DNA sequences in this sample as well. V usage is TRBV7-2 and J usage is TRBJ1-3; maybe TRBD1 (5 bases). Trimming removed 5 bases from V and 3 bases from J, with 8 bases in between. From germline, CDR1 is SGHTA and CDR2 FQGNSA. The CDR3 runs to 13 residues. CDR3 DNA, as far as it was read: TGTGCCAGCAGCACCAGGGTTGGAAACACC. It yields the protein CASSTRVGNT. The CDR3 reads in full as CASSTRVGNTIYF.

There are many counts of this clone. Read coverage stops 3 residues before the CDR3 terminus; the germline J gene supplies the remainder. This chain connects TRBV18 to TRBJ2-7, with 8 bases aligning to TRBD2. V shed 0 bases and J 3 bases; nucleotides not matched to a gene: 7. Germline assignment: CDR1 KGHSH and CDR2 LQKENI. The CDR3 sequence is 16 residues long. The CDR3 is CASSPPTSGSFYEQYF. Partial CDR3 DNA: TGTGCCAGCTCACCACCGACCAGCGGGAGTTTCTACGAG.

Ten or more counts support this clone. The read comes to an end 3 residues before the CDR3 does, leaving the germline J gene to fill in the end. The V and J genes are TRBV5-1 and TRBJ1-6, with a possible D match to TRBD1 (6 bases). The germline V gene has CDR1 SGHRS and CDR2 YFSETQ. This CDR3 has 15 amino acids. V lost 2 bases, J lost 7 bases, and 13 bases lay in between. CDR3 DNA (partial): TGCGCCAGCAGCTTAGAGACAGGACTGAATTCACCC. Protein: CASSLETGLNSP. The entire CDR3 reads CASSLETGLNSPLHF.

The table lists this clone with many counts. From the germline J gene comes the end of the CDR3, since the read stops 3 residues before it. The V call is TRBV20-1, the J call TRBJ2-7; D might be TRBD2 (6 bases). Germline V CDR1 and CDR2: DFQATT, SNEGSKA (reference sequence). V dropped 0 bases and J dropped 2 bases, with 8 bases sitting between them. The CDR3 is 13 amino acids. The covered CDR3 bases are TGCAGTGCTAGAGAGGGACTCCCCTACGAG. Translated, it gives CSAREGLPYE. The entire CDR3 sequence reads CSAREGLPYEQYF.

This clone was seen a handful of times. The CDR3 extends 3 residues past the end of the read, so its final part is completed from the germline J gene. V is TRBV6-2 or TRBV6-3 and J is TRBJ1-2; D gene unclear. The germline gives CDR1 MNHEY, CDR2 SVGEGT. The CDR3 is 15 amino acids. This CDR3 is CASSYLAGSYNDYTF. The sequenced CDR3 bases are TGTGCCAGCAGTTACTTAGCGGGGTCCTACAATGAC.

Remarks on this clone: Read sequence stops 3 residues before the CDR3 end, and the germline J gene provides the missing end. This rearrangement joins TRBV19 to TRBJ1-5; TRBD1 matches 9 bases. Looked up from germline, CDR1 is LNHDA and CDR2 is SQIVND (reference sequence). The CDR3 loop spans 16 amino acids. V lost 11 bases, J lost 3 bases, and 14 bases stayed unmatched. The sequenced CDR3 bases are TGTGCCGCAGCTACGGGACAGGGTGGGATCAATCAGCCC. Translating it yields CAAATGQGGINQP. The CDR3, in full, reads CAAATGQGGINQPQHF.

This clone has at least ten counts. CDR3 region: CASISWGGSGETQYF. The CDR3 bases that were read are TGTGCCAGCATCTCCTGGGGGGGGAGTGGGGAGACC. This rearrangement joins TRBV2 to TRBJ2-5; 7 nucleotides agree with TRBD2. Read sequence stops 3 residues before the CDR3 end, and the germline J gene provides the missing end. The V and J ends lost 7 bases and 5 bases, in that order; junction bases with no gene match: 13. There are 15 residues in the CDR3. Germline V gene lookup returns CDR1 SNHLY and CDR2 FYNNEI.

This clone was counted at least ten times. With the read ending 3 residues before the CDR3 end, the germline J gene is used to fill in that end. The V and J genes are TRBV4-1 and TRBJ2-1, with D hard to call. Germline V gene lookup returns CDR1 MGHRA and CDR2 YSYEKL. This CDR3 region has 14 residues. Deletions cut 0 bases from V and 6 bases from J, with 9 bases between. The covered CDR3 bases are TGCGCCAGCAGCCAAGAATATCCCGGCAATGAG. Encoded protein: CASSQEYPGNE. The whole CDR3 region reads CASSQEYPGNEQFF.

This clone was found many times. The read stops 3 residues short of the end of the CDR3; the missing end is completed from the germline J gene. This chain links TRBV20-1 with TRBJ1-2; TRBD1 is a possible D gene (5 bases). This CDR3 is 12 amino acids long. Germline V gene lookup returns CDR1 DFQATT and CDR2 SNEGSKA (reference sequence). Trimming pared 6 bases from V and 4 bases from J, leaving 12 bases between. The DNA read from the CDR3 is TGCAGTGCCCAGAGACAGCGCTATGGC. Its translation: CSAQRQRYG. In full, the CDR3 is CSAQRQRYGYTF.

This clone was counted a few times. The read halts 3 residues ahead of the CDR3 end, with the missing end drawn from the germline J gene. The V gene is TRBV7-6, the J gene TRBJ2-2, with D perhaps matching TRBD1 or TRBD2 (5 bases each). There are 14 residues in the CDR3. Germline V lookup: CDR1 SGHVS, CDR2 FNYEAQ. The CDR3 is CASSLQGVREKLFF. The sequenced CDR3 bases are TGTGCCAGCAGCTTGCAAGGGGTTCGGGAAAAG.

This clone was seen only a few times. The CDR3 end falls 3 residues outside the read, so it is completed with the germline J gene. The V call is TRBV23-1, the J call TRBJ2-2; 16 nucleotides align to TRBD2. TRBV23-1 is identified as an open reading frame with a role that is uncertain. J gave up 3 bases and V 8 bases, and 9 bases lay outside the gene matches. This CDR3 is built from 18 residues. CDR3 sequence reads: CASQTGTSGRGDTGELFF. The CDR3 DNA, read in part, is TGCGCCAGCCAGACCGGGACTAGCGGGAGGGGGGACACCGGGGAG.

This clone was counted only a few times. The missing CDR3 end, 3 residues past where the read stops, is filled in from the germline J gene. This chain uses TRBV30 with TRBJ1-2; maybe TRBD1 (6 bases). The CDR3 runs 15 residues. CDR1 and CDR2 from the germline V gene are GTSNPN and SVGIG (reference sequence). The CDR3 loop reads CAWRGAGAGSYDYTF. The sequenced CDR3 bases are TGTGCCTGGAGGGGGGCAGGGGCTGGTTCCTACGAC.

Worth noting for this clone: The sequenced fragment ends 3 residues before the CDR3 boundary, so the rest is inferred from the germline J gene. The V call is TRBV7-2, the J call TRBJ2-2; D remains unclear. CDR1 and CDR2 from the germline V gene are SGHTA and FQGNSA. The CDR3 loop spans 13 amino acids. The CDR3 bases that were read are TGTGCCAGCAGCTTATTCCCTAATGAAAAG. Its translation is CASSLFPNEK. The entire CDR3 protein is CASSLFPNEKLFF.

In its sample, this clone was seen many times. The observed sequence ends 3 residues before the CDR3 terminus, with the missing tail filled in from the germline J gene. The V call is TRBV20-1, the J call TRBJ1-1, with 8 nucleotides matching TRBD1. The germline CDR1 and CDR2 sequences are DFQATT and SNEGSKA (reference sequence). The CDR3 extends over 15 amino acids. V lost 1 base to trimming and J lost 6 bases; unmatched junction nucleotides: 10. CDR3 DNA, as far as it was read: TGCAGTGCTAGAGGGGCAGGGGGCAGTTGGTCTGAA. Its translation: CSARGAGGSWSE. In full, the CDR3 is CSARGAGGSWSEAFF.

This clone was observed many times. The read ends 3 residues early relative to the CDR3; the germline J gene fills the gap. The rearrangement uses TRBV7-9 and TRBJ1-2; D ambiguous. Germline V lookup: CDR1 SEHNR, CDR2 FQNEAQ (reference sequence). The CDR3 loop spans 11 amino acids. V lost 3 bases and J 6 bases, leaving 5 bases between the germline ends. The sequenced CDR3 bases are TGTGCCAGCAGCTTCCAGGATGGC. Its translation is CASSFQDG. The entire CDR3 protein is CASSFQDGYTF.

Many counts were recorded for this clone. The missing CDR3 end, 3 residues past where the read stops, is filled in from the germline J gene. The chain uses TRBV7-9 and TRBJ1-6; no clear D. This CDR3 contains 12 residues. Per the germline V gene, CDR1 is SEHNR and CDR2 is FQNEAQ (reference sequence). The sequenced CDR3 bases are TGTGCCAGCAGCTTTACTGAGGGCCCC. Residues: CASSFTEGP. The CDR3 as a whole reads CASSFTEGPLHF.

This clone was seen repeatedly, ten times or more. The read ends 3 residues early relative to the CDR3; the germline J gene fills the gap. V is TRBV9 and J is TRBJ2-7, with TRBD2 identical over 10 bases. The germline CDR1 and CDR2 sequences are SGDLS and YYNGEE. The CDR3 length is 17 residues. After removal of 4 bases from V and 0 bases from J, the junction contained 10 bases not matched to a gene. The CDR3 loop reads CASSPPLAGESSYEQYF. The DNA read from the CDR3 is TGTGCCAGCAGCCCACCTCTAGCGGGAGAGAGCTCCTACGAG.

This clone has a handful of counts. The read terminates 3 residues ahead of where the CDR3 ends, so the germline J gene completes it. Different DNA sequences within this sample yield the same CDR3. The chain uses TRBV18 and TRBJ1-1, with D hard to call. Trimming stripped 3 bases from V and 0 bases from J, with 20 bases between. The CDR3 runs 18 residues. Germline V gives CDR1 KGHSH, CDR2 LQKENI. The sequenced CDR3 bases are TGTGCCAGCTCACCTCGAAGGGCTGCGGGCCCAATGAACACTGAA. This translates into CASSPRRAAGPMNTE. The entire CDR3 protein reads CASSPRRAAGPMNTEAFF.

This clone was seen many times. This CDR3 is CASSSSSVQYEQYF. CDR3 DNA, as far as it was read: TGTGCCAGCAGCTCGTCTAGCGTCCAATACGAG. The chain carries TRBV2 and TRBJ2-7; tentatively, D is TRBD2 (6 bases). The read is 3 residues too short to cover the CDR3 end, so that end is filled in from the germline J gene. The V end lost 6 bases, the J end lost 4 bases, and 16 bases lay between the germline ends. This CDR3 is built from 14 residues. Germline loops: CDR1 SNHLY, CDR2 FYNNEI. The full variable domain, in which reference TRBV2 and TRBJ2-7 provide the parts outside the CDR3, is EPEVTQTPSHQVTQMGQEVILRCVPISNHLYFYWYRQILGQKVEFLVSFYNNEISEKSEIFDDQFSVERPDGSNFTLKIRSTKLEDSAMYFCASSSSSVQYEQYFGPGTRLTVT.

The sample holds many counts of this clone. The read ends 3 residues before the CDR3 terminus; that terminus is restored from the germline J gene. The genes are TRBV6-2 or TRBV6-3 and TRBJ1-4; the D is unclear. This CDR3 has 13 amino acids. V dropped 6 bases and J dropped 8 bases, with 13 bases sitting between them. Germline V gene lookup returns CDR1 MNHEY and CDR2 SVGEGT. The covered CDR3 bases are TGTGCCAGCAGAAGGGCAGGAGCCGAAAAA. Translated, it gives CASRRAGAEK. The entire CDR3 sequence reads CASRRAGAEKLFF.

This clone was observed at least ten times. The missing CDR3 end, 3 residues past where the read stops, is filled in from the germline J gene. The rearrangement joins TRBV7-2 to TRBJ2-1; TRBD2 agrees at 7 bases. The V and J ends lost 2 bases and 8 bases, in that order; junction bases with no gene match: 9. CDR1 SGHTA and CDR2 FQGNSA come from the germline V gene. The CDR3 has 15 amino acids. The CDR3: CASSLSSGPRDEQFF. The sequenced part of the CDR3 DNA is TGTGCCAGCAGCTTAAGTAGCGGGCCGCGGGATGAG.

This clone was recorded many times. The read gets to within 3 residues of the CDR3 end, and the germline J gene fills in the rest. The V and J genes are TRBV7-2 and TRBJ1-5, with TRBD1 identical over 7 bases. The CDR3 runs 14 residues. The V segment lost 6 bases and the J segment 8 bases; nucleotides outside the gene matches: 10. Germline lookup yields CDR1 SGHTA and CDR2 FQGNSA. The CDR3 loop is CASRGDSMREPQHF. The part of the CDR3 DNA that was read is TGTGCCAGCAGGGGGGACAGCATGAGGGAGCCC.

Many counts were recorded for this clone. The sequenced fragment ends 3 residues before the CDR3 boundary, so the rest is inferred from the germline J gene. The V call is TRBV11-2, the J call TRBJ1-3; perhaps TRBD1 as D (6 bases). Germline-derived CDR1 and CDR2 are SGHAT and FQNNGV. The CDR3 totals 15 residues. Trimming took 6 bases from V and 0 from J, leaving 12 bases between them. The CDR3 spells CASSSNRVSGNTIYF. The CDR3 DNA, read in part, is TGTGCCAGCAGTTCTAACAGGGTCTCTGGAAACACC.

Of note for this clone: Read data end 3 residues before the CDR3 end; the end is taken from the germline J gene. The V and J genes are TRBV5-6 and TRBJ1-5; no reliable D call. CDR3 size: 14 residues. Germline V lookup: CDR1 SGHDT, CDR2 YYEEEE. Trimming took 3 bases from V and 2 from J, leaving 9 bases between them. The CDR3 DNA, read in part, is TGTGCCAGCAGCTCCGGTCGCGGCAATCAGCCC. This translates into CASSSGRGNQP. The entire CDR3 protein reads CASSSGRGNQPQHF.

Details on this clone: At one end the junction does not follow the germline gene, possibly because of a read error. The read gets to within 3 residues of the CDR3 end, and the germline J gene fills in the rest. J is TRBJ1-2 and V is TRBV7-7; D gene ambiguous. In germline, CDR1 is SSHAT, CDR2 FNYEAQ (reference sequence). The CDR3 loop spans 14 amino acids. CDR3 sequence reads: CASSLGLPTDTYTF. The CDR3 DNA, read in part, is TGTGCTAGCAGCTTGGGTTTACCCACAGATACC.